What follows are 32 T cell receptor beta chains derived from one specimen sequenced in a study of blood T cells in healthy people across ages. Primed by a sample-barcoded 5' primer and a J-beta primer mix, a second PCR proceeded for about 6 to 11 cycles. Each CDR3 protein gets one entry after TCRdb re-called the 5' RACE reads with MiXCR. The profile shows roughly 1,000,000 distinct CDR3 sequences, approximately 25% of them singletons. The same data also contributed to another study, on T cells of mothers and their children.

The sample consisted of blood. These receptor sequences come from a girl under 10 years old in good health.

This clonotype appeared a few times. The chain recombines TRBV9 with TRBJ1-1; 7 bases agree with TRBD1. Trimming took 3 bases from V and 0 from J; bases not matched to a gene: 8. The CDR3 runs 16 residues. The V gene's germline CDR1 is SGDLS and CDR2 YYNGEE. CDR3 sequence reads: CASSARPGQLNTEAFF. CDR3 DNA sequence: TGTGCCAGCAGCGCGCGACCGGGACAGCTGAACACTGAAGCTTTCTTT.

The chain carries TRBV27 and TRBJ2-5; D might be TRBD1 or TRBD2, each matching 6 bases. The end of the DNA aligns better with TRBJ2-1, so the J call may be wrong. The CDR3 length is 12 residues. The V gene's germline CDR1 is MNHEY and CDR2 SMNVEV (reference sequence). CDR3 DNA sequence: TGTGCCAGCAGTTTACGAAGGGGGGATCAGTTCTTC. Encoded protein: CASSLRRGDQFF.

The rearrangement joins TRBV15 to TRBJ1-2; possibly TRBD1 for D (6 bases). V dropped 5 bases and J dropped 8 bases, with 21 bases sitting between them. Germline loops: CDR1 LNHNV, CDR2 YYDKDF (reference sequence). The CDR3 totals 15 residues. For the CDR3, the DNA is TGTGCCACCAGCTGGAGGGGGGAAGGGGGAGAAGGCTACACCTTC. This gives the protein CATSWRGEGGEGYTF.

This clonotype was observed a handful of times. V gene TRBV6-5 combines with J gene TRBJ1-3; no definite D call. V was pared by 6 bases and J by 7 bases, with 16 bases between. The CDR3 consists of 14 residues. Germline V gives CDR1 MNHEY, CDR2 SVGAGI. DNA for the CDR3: TGTGCCAGCAGAAAGGACGGCCAGTCGAACACCATATATTTT. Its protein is CASRKDGQSNTIYF.

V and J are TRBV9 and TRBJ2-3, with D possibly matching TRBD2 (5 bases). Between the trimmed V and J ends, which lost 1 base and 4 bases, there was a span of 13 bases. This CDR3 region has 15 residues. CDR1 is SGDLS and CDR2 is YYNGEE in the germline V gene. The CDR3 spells CASSVLEGSSDTQYF. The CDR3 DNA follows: TGTGCCAGCAGCGTACTTGAGGGATCGTCAGATACGCAGTATTTT. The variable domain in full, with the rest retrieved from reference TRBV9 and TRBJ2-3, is DSGVTQTPKHLITATGQRVTLRCSPRSGDLSVYWYQQSLDQGLQFLIQYYNGEERAKGNILERFSAQQFPDLHSELNLSSLELGDSALYFCASSVLEGSSDTQYFGPGTRLTVL.

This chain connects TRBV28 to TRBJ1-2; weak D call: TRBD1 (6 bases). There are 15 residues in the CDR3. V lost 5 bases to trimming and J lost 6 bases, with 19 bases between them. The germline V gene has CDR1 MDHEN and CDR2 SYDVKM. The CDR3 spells CASSTPGQILDGYTF. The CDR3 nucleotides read TGTGCCAGCAGTACCCCAGGACAGATTTTGGATGGCTACACCTTC.

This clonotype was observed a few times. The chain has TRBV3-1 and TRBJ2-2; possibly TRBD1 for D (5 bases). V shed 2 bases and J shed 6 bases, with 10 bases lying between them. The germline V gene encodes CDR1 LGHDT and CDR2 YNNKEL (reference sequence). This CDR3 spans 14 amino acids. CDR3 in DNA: TGTGCCAGCAGCCAATCTATAGGGGCCGGGGAGCTGTTTTTT. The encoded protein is CASSQSIGAGELFF.

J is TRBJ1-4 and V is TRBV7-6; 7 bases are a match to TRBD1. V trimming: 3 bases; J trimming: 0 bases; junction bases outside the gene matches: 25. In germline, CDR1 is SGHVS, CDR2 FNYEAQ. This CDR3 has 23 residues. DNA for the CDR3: TGTGCCAGCAGCTTGTCGCATAGAGCCGGGGACAGTCGAAAGGTTGCAACTAATGAAAAACTGTTTTTT. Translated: CASSLSHRAGDSRKVATNEKLFF.

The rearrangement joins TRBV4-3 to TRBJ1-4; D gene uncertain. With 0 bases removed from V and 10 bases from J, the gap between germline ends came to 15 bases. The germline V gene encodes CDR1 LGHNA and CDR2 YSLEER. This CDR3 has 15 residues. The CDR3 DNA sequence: TGCGCCAGCAGCCAAGATTCGGCGGTTTGGGGAAAACTGTTTTTT. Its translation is CASSQDSAVWGKLFF.

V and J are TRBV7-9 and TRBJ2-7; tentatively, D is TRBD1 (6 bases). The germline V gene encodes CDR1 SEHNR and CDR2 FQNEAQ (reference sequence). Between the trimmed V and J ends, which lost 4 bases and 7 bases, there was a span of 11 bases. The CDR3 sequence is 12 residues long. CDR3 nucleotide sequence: TGTGCCAGCAGCTCACAGGGCCATGAGCAGTACTTC. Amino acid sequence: CASSSQGHEQYF.

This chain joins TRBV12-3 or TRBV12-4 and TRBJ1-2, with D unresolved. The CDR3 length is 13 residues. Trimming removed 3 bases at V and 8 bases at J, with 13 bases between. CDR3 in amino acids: CASSFGPQRGYTF. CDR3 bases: TGTGCCAGCAGTTTCGGACCACAAAGAGGCTACACCTTC.

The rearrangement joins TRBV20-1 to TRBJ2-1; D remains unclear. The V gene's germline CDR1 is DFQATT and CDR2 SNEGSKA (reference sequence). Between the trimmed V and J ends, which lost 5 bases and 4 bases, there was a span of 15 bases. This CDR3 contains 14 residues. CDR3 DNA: TGCAGTGCTTTTGACTGGTCCCCTTACAATGAGCAGTTCTTC. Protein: CSAFDWSPYNEQFF.

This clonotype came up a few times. Written as DNA, the CDR3 is TGTGCCAGCAGCTTAGGCCTGGGGGCGAAAGAGACCCAGTACTTC. It specifies CASSLGLGAKETQYF. V usage is TRBV7-9 and J usage is TRBJ2-5; weak D call: TRBD1 (6 bases). The CDR3 is 15 amino acids. CDR1 and CDR2 from the germline V gene are SEHNR and FQNEAQ (reference sequence). V shed 1 base and J shed 3 bases, with 12 bases lying between them.

The chain's CDR3 is CASSHQPDEQFF. The CDR3 DNA follows: TGTGCCAGCAGCCATCAACCGGACGAGCAGTTCTTC. This sequence joins TRBV14 and TRBJ2-1; the D is unclear. Trimming shortened V by 3 bases and J by 10 bases, and 10 bases separated the two germline ends. Germline loops: CDR1 SGHDN, CDR2 FVKESK. The CDR3 loop spans 12 amino acids.

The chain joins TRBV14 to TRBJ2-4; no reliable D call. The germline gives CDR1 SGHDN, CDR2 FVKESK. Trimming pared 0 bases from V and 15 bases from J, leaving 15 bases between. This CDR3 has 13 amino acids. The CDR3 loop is CASSQDLRKTPYF. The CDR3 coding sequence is TGTGCCAGCAGCCAAGACCTACGAAAGACGCCGTACTTC.

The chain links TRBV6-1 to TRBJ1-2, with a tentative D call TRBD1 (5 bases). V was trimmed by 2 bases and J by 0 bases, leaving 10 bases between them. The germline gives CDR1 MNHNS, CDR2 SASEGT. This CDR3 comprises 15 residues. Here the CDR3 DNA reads TGTGCCAGCAGTGAAAGGAGACAGACTAACTATGGCTACACCTTC. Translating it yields CASSERRQTNYGYTF.

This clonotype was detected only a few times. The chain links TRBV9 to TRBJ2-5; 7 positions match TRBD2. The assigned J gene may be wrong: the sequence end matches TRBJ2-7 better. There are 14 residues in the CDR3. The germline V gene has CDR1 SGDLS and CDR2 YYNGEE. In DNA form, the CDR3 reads TGTGCCAGCAGCGAAAGCGGGGAGGACTACGAGCAGTACTTC. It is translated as CASSESGEDYEQYF.

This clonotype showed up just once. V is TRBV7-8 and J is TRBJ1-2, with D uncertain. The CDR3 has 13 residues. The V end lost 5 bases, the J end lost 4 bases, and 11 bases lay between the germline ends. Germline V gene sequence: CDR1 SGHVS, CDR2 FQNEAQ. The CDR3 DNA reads TGTGCCAGCAGCCAAGCAGCCTCCTATGGCTACACCTTC. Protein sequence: CASSQAASYGYTF. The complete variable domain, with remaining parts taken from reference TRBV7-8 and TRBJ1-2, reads GAGVSQSPRYKVAKRGQDVALRCDPISGHVSLFWYQQALGQGPEFLTYFQNEAQLDKSGLPSDRFFAERPEGSVSTLKIQRTQQEDSAVYLCASSQAASYGYTFGSGTRLTVV.

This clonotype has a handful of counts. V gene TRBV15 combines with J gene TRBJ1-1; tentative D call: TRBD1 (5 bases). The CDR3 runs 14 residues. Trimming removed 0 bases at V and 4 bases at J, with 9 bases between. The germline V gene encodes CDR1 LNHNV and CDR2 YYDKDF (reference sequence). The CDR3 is CATSRDLTGTEAFF. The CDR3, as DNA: TGTGCCACCAGCAGAGATTTAACAGGCACTGAAGCTTTCTTT.

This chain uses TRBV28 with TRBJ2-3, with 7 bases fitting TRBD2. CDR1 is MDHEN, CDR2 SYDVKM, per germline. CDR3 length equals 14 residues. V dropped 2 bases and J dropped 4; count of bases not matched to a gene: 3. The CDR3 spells CASSLRTRPDTQYF. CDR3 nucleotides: TGTGCCAGCAGTTTACGGACTAGGCCAGATACGCAGTATTTT.

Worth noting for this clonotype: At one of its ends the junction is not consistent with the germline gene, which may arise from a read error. CDR3 sequence (DNA): TGTGCCAGCAGCTTGGATCCAGGGGCTATTTCCGGGGAGCTGTTTTTT. Translated, it gives CASSLDPGAISGELFF. This chain joins TRBV5-3 and TRBJ2-2, with D perhaps TRBD1 (6 bases). TRBV5-3 is sorted into the ORF group, with uncertain function. This CDR3 has 16 amino acids.

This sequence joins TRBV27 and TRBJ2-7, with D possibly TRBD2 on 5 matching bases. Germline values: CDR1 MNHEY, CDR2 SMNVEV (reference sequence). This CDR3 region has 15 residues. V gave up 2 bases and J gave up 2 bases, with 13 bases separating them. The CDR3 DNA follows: TGTGCCAGCAGTTTAAGGCTATCCGGGGCCTACGAGCAGTACTTC. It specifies CASSLRLSGAYEQYF.

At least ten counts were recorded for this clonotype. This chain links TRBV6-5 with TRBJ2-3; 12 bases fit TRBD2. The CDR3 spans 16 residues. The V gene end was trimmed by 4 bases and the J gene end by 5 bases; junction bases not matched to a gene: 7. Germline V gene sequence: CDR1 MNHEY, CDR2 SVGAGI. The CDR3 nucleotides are TGTGCCAGCAGTTCCCGACTAGCGGGAGATAGAGATACGCAGTATTTT. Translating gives CASSSRLAGDRDTQYF.

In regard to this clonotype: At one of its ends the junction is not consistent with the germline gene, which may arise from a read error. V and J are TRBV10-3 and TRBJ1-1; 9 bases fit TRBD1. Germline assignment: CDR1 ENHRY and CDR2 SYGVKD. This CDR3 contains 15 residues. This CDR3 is CAISESDRGNTEAFF. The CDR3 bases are TGTGCCATCAGTGAGTCCGACAGGGGGAACACTGAGGCTTTCTTT.

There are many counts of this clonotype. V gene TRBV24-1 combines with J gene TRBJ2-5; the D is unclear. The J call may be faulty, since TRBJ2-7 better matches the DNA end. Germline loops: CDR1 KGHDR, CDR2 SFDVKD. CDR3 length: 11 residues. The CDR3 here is CATSVGTEQYF. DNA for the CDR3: TGTGCCACCAGTGTTGGTACCGAGCAGTACTTC.

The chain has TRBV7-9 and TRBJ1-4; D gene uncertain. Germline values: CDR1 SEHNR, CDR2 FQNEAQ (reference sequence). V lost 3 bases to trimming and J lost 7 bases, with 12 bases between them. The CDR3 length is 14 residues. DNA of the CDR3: TGTGCCAGCAGCTTCGCTGGGGTTCGTGAAAAACTGTTTTTT. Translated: CASSFAGVREKLFF.

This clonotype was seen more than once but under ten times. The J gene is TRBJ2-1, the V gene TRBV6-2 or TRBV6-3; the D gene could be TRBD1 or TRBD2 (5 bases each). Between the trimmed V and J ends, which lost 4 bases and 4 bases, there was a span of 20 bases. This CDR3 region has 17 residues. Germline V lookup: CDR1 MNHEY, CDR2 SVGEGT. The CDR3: CASSSTVLGERYNEQFF. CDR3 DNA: TGTGCCAGCAGTTCTACGGTACTGGGGGAACGGTACAATGAGCAGTTCTTC.

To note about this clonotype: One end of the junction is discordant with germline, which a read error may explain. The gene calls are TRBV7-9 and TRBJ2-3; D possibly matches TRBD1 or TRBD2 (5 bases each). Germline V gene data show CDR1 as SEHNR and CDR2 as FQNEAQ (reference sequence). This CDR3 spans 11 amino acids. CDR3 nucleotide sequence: TGTGCCAGCAGGGGACCGGATACGCAGTTTTTT. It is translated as CASRGPDTQFF.

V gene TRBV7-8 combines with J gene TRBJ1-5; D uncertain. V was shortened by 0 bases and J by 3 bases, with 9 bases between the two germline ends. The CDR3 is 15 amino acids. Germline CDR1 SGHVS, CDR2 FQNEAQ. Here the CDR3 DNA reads TGTGCCAGCAGCTTAGCGCGGGCAGACAATCAGCCCCAGCATTTT. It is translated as CASSLARADNQPQHF.

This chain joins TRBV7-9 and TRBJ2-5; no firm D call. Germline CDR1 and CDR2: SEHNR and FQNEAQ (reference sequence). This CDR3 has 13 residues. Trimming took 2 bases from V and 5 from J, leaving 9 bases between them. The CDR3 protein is CASSLNDWETQYF. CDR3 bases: TGTGCCAGCAGCTTAAATGATTGGGAGACCCAGTACTTC. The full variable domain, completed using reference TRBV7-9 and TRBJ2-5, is DTGVSQNPRHKITKRGQNVTFRCDPISEHNRLYWYRQTLGQGPEFLTYFQNEAQLEKSRLLSDRFSAERPKGSFSTLEIQRTEQGDSAMYLCASSLNDWETQYFGPGTRLLVL.

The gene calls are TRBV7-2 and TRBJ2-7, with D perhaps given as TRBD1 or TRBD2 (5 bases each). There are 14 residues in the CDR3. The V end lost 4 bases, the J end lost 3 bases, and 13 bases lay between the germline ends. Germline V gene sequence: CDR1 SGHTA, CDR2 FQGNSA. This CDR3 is CASSSGTDGYEQYF. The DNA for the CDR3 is TGTGCCAGCAGCTCCGGGACGGATGGCTACGAGCAGTACTTC. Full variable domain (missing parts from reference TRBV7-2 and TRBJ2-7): GAGVSQSPSNKVTEKGKDVELRCDPISGHTALYWYRQSLGQGLEFLIYFQGNSAPDKSGLPSDRFSAERTGGSVSTLTIQRTQQEDSAVYLCASSSGTDGYEQYFGPGTRLTVT.

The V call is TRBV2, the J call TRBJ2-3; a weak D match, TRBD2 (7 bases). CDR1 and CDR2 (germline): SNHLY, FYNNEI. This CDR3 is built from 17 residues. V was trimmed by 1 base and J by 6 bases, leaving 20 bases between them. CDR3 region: CASSEGTDKRGWDTQYF. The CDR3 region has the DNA TGTGCCAGCAGTGAAGGGACAGATAAGCGGGGTTGGGATACGCAGTATTTT.